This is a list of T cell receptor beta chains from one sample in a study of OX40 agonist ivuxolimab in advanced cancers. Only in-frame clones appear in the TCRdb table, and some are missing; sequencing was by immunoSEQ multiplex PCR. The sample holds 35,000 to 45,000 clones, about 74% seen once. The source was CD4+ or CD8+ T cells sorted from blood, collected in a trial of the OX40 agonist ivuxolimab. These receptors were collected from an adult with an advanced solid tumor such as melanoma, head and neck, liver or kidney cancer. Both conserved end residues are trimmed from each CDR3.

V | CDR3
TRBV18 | ASSPPAGSYEQY
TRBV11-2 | ASSLLGQGAPEQF
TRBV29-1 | SAYLQAYEKLF
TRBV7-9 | ASSPIDGRTYNEQF
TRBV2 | ASSENGYEQY
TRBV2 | ASGRGHLGMNTEAF
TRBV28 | ASSGRTSHEQY
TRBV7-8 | ASSPGQGGTDTQY
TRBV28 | ASRSRPGLAGGPSETQY
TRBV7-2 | ASSLGSGGSSYNEQF
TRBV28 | ASRLPVGDQETQY
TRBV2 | ASSSRTGGNQPQH
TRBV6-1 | ASSRQAPNEKLF
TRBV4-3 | ASSQDTSGASSTDTQY
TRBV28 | ASSSRAGRGYNEQF
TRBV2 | ASTRGPLAGYEQY
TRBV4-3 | ASSQGRENTEAF
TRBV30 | AWSPQGANTEAF
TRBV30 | AWSRVFGVAF
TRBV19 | ASSILVQETQY